Included here is one T cell receptor (beta chain) sequence, with context. The antigen remains undetermined. The data originate from a study of shared clonotypes between healthy human individuals. Study details: Per-donor plates numbered three CD4 naive, three CD4 memory, two CD8 naive and one CD8 memory. General observations from the study: A reduction in generation probabilities was seen for non-shared clonotypes relative to those shared by all four donors.

The CDR3 is 14 residues long. V gave up 6 bases and J gave up 2 bases, with 13 bases separating them. Germline CDR1 MDHEN, CDR2 SYDVKM. Some clones are missing from TCRdb's copy, which holds only in-frame ones; the method was immunoSEQ multiplex PCR. The sample yields 2.5 million or so clones, roughly nine tenths seen once. The specimen sequenced was naive CD4+ T cells sorted from blood. The sample's subset: CD45RA+ positively selected. The receptor was derived from a man aged 18 to 30 in good health. The chain links TRBV28 to TRBJ1-1; D perhaps matches TRBD1 (6 bases). DNA of the CDR3: TGTGCCAGCAGCTATGGGGGGCTAAACACTGAAGCTTTCTTT. Protein sequence: CASSYGGLNTEAFF.